The following is a T cell receptor (beta chain) sequence with its context. Its antigen remains unknown. The CDR3 has 17 amino acids. Deletions cut 5 bases from V and 0 bases from J, with 17 bases between. Germline V gene sequence: CDR1 MNHEY, CDR2 SMNVEV (reference sequence). The data were produced by immunoSEQ multiplex PCR, yet TCRdb's version contains in-frame clones alone and is incomplete. The sample includes 170,000 or so clones, 90% of them seen just once. This record belongs to a study of T cell responses to AZD1222 COVID-19 vaccine. General study findings and limits: Increases in Spike-specific TCR breadth and depth were seen after two AZD1222 doses. It was only a handful of AZD1222 recipients who were seropositive at baseline. There were repertoire samples only from the period after the peak T cell response.

The sequence was obtained from an adult in good health. The gene calls are TRBV27 and TRBJ1-5; D perhaps matches TRBD1 (6 bases). Sequencing was performed on peripheral blood, taken on day 0 of AZD1222 vaccination. The CDR3 nucleotides are TGTGCCAGCAGTAGTAAAACCCACAGGGTTAGCAATCAGCCCCAGCATTTT. It codes for CASSSKTHRVSNQPQHF.